These 25 T cell receptor beta chains were sequenced from one sample in a study of shared clonotypes between healthy human individuals. The assay was immunoSEQ multiplex PCR, and TCRdb's table has in-frame clones only and misses some. This sample yields just under 350,000 clones, of which roughly 70% are seen a single time; more than 9% belongs to the top ten. The material sequenced was memory CD4+ T cells sorted from blood. Subset indicated: CD45RA-negative fraction. These TCRs come from a man aged 25-45 years in good health.

The rearrangement uses TRBV2 and TRBJ1-5; the match to TRBD1 covers 7 bases. The CDR3 totals 18 residues. Germline CDR1 SNHLY, CDR2 FYNNEI. Losses at the gene ends were 3 bases for V and 4 bases for J; bases not matched to a gene: 15. CDR3 sequence (DNA): TGTGCCAGCAGTGACCAAAGGGACAGCCGAGGGAGAAATCAGCCCCAGCATTTT. Amino acid sequence: CASSDQRDSRGRNQPQHF.

J is TRBJ1-5 and V is TRBV6-5; D uncertain. The CDR3 has 13 amino acids. Germline CDR1 is MNHEY and CDR2 is SVGAGI. V lost 6 bases and J lost 3, with 9 bases in between. The CDR3 coding sequence is TGTGCCAGCAGCCGAGGACCCAATCAGCCCCAGCATTTT. Protein: CASSRGPNQPQHF.

The rearrangement uses TRBV10-3 and TRBJ2-3; TRBD2 agrees at 12 bases. Germline assignment: CDR1 ENHRY and CDR2 SYGVKD. CDR3 length: 16 amino acids. With V trimmed by 7 bases and J by 5 bases, 10 bases remained unmatched. The CDR3 coding sequence is TGTGCCATCAACACACTAGCGGGAGGCGGGAAAGATACGCAGTATTTT. This codes for CAINTLAGGGKDTQYF.

This clone was seen only a few times. The J gene is TRBJ2-7, the V gene TRBV11-2, with D possibly being TRBD2 (5 bases). The CDR3 sequence is 14 residues long. V was clipped by 0 bases and J by 6 bases, with 12 bases between them. Germline CDR1 reads SGHAT; CDR2 reads FQNNGV. DNA for the CDR3: TGTGCCAGCAGCTTAGATTCGGGATTTACCGAGCAGTACTTC. Translated, it gives CASSLDSGFTEQYF.

The chain recombines TRBV19 with TRBJ2-5, with 12 bases lining up with TRBD2. Germline assignment: CDR1 LNHDA and CDR2 SQIVND (reference sequence). J was trimmed by 5 bases and V by 4 bases; bases with no gene match: 8. The CDR3 is made up of 16 amino acids. The chain's CDR3 is CASSRTLAGGLETQYF. DNA of the CDR3: TGTGCCAGTAGTAGAACCCTAGCGGGAGGGCTTGAGACCCAGTACTTC.

In the case of this clone: Other DNA sequences in this sample translate to the same CDR3. V usage is TRBV5-1 and J usage is TRBJ1-1; D is ambiguous. Trimming left V 1 base short and J 0 bases short, with 4 bases between. The CDR3 is 13 amino acids. Germline V lookup: CDR1 SGHRS, CDR2 YFSETQ. The CDR3 here is CASSLSVNTEAFF. CDR3 nucleotide sequence: TGCGCCAGCAGCTTGAGCGTGAACACTGAAGCTTTCTTT. The full variable domain, rest sourced from reference TRBV5-1 and TRBJ1-1, is KAGVTQTPRYLIKTRGQQVTLSCSPISGHRSVSWYQQTPGQGLQFLFEYFSETQRNKGNFPGRFSGRQFSNSRSEMNVSTLELGDSALYLCASSLSVNTEAFFGQGTRLTVV.

The chain links TRBV7-2 to TRBJ2-7; TRBD2 agrees at 7 bases. After removal of 5 bases from V and 3 bases from J, the junction contained 7 bases not matched to a gene. This CDR3 has 14 amino acids. CDR1 is SGHTA, CDR2 FQGNSA, per germline. The CDR3 bases are TGTGCCAGCAGCCGCGGGACTAACGACTACGAGCAGTACTTC. Translating it yields CASSRGTNDYEQYF. The full variable domain, its missing parts supplied by reference TRBV7-2 and TRBJ2-7, is GAGVSQSPSNKVTEKGKDVELRCDPISGHTALYWYRQSLGQGLEFLIYFQGNSAPDKSGLPSDRFSAERTGGSVSTLTIQRTQQEDSAVYLCASSRGTNDYEQYFGPGTRLTVT.

This chain links TRBV4-3 with TRBJ2-2; either TRBD1 or TRBD2 may supply D (5 bases each). The V end was cut by 0 bases, the J end by 7 bases, with 15 bases between. Per germline, CDR1 LGHNA and CDR2 YSLEER. The CDR3 length is 16 residues. DNA for the CDR3: TGCGCCAGCAGCCAAGAATGGCGAGGGGTCATCGGGGAGCTGTTTTTT. Translating gives CASSQEWRGVIGELFF.

The rearrangement links TRBV7-7 to TRBJ2-5, with a tentative D call TRBD1 (6 bases). The CDR3 is made up of 17 amino acids. V shed 5 bases and J shed 1 base, with 20 bases lying between them. The V gene's germline CDR1 is SSHAT and CDR2 FNYEAQ (reference sequence). The CDR3, as DNA: TGTGCCAGCAGCCCTTCCCCCGGGACAAGCTTCCAAGAGACCCAGTACTTC. Protein: CASSPSPGTSFQETQYF.

This clone was counted between two and nine times. This rearrangement joins TRBV15 to TRBJ1-5, with D hard to call. CDR3 size: 12 residues. CDR1 is LNHNV, CDR2 YYDKDF, per germline (reference sequence). V was trimmed by 1 base and J by 5 bases, leaving 3 bases between them. The CDR3 protein is CATSRADQPQHF. The CDR3 DNA is TGTGCCACCAGCAGAGCCGATCAGCCCCAGCATTTT.

In DNA form, the CDR3 reads TGTGCCAGCAGGCGGGAGCAGTCCTACAATGAGCAGTTCTTC. Its protein product is CASRREQSYNEQFF. This chain connects TRBV6-6 to TRBJ2-1; 7 bases fit TRBD2. The V and J ends lost 6 bases and 1 base, in that order; junction bases with no gene match: 3. Germline V gene data show CDR1 as MNHNY and CDR2 as SVGAGI (reference sequence). The CDR3 is 14 residues long.

As DNA, the CDR3 is TGCGCCAGCAGTGACCTAGCGGCCACAGATACGCAGTATTTT. Encoded protein: CASSDLAATDTQYF. The chain has TRBV10-1 and TRBJ2-3; 7 nucleotides agree with TRBD2. J was trimmed by 2 bases and V by 3 bases; bases with no gene match: 2. Germline-derived CDR1 and CDR2 are WNHNN and SYGVQD (reference sequence). CDR3 length: 14 amino acids.

The CDR3 reads CASSRTSNYGYTF. The CDR3 DNA is TGCGCCAGCAGCCGGACTTCTAACTATGGCTACACCTTC. This chain links TRBV5-1 with TRBJ1-2; D not certain. V dropped 4 bases and J dropped 0 bases, with 7 bases sitting between them. There are 13 residues in the CDR3. In germline, CDR1 is SGHRS, CDR2 YFSETQ.

The chain is built from TRBV7-9 and TRBJ2-4, with D perhaps matching TRBD2 (6 bases). V gave up 5 bases and J gave up 9 bases, with 11 bases separating them. Germline V CDR1 and CDR2: SEHNR, FQNEAQ (reference sequence). CDR3 size: 12 residues. CDR3 amino acids: CASSPVEGIQYF. CDR3 bases: TGTGCCAGCAGCCCGGTGGAGGGCATTCAGTACTTC.

This chain's CDR3 is CASSPQLRSTGELFF. CDR3 DNA sequence: TGTGCCAGCAGCCCCCAGCTCAGAAGCACCGGGGAGCTGTTTTTT. This sequence joins TRBV2 and TRBJ2-2; no clear D gene. Per the germline V gene, CDR1 is SNHLY and CDR2 is FYNNEI. This CDR3 is 15 amino acids long. Trimming removed 6 bases from V and 4 bases from J, with 15 bases in between.

The V gene is TRBV15, the J gene TRBJ1-5, with a possible D match to TRBD1 (5 bases). This CDR3 is 19 amino acids long. V lost 3 bases and J 3 bases, leaving 24 bases between the germline ends. Germline V lookup: CDR1 LNHNV, CDR2 YYDKDF (reference sequence). This CDR3 reads CATSSAGGGGPLVNQPQHF. The CDR3 DNA sequence: TGTGCCACCAGCAGTGCCGGTGGGGGAGGTCCCTTAGTCAATCAGCCCCAGCATTTT.

CDR3 coding DNA: TGTGCCAGTAGCTCCTGGGCCGGGGAGCTGTTTTTT. Protein sequence: CASSSWAGELFF. The gene calls are TRBV19 and TRBJ2-2; D call uncertain. V was trimmed by 6 bases and J by 6 bases, leaving 8 bases between them. Germline CDR1 is LNHDA and CDR2 is SQIVND (reference sequence). The CDR3 sequence is 12 residues long.

V and J are TRBV5-1 and TRBJ2-2, with 7 bases aligning to TRBD2. CDR3 length: 21 amino acids. CDR1 SGHRS and CDR2 YFSETQ come from the germline V gene. V lost 4 bases, J lost 2 bases, and 23 bases stayed unmatched. CDR3 sequence reads: CASSAPSIVSGPYKNTGELFF. In nucleotides, the CDR3 is TGCGCCAGCAGCGCCCCTTCGATCGTTAGCGGGCCCTATAAAAACACCGGGGAGCTGTTTTTT.

V and J are TRBV19 and TRBJ1-1; tentatively, D is TRBD1 (6 bases). Looked up from germline, CDR1 is LNHDA and CDR2 is SQIVND (reference sequence). V was trimmed by 6 bases and J by 1 base, leaving 12 bases between them. The CDR3 spans 14 residues. The CDR3 region is CASSQRGSNTEAFF. The CDR3 region has the DNA TGTGCCAGTAGCCAAAGGGGGTCGAACACTGAAGCTTTCTTT.

The chain joins TRBV10-3 to TRBJ2-3, with no clear D. V gave up 3 bases and J gave up 1 base, with 14 bases separating them. The CDR3 is 16 residues long. Germline V gene data show CDR1 as ENHRY and CDR2 as SYGVKD. The CDR3 nucleotides read TGTGCCATCAGTGATACTACGGGCCCCGGCACAGATACGCAGTATTTT. Protein product: CAISDTTGPGTDTQYF.

This clone was found a few times. The chain employs TRBV18 and TRBJ1-4; 7 positions agree with TRBD1. Germline-derived CDR1 and CDR2 are KGHSH and LQKENI. This CDR3 contains 14 residues. J lost 4 bases, V lost 2 bases, and 1 base had no gene match. The CDR3 loop is CASSPGTVNEKLFF. The CDR3 DNA sequence: TGTGCCAGCTCACCAGGGACAGTTAATGAAAAACTGTTTTTT. Supplemented by reference TRBV18 and TRBJ1-4, the full variable domain reads NAGVMQNPRHLVRRRGQEARLRCSPMKGHSHVYWYRQLPEEGLKFMVYLQKENIIDESGMPKERFSAEFPKEGPSILRIQQVVRGDSAAYFCASSPGTVNEKLFFGSGTQLSVL.

The V gene is TRBV27, the J gene TRBJ2-1, with D possibly matching TRBD2 (5 bases). Germline values: CDR1 MNHEY, CDR2 SMNVEV (reference sequence). Trimming shortened V by 4 bases and J by 1 base, and 8 bases separated the two germline ends. This CDR3 has 14 amino acids. Written as DNA, the CDR3 is TGTGCCAGCAGTTCGAGCGGTTCCTACAATGAGCAGTTCTTC. It yields the protein CASSSSGSYNEQFF.

This clone was detected a few times. This rearrangement joins TRBV5-4 to TRBJ2-7, with D perhaps matching TRBD1 or TRBD2 (7 bases each). The ends were cut back, 3 bases at V and 7 bases at J, with 23 bases in the middle. The CDR3 runs 16 residues. In germline, CDR1 is SGHNT, CDR2 YYREEE (reference sequence). The CDR3 DNA is TGTGCCAGCAGCTGGGGTGGGAGGGGGCGTACCGAAGAGCAGTACTTC. The encoded protein is CASSWGGRGRTEEQYF.

The chain uses TRBV27 and TRBJ1-2; weak D call: TRBD1 (5 bases). This CDR3 comprises 17 residues. The germline V gene has CDR1 MNHEY and CDR2 SMNVEV (reference sequence). V dropped 1 base and J dropped 4 bases, with 19 bases sitting between them. This CDR3 reads CASSLLYGQGASYGYTF. The CDR3 DNA reads as TGTGCCAGCAGTTTATTGTATGGGCAGGGCGCGAGCTATGGCTACACCTTC.

The gene calls are TRBV14 and TRBJ2-3, with D perhaps TRBD1 (6 bases). The germline V and J ends were trimmed by 1 base and 6 bases, with 11 bases remaining between them. This CDR3 is built from 14 residues. Germline V lookup: CDR1 SGHDN, CDR2 FVKESK. The CDR3 DNA reads as TGTGCCAGCAGCCAAGGCAGGGGTTGGGATACGCAGTATTTT. It codes for CASSQGRGWDTQYF.